The T cell receptor beta chain described here comes from a study of T cells in Graves' hyperthyroidism and ophthalmopathy. Points from the study as a whole: Researchers found most expanded thyroid clonotypes above 0.001 in blood as well. A median about 6.2 months before onset, the model predicted ophthalmopathy.

The hyperthyroidism patients had all been newly diagnosed, and their disease duration was under 2 months. Their ages ranged from 18 to 65 years. Based on clinical symptoms, serum thyroxine and TRAb, thyroid ultrasound and orbital computed tomography, diagnoses were reached. As to this clonotype: Its antigen is not known.

With 5 bases removed from V and 10 bases from J, the gap between germline ends came to 21 bases. This CDR3 comprises 15 residues. From germline, CDR1 is SGHTA and CDR2 FQGTGA. It was RNA transcripts that yielded the amplified TCR beta CDR3 regions. A set of HTBI primers served as the primers for a first-round RT-PCR of the TCR CDR3. TCRdb called the multiplex PCR reads again in MiXCR, with one record for every CDR3 protein. The data hold under 350,000 distinct CDR3 sequences, with less than 30% observed a single time. V is TRBV7-3 and J is TRBJ1-5; D unresolved. The sequence came from a man aged 40-49 years with Graves' hyperthyroidism that later progressed to Graves' ophthalmopathy. The sample taken for sequencing was blood. CDR3 coding DNA: TGTGCCAGCAGCCCTATTTCAGTTATCAGTGGACCCCAGCATTTT. Translation gives CASSPISVISGPQHF.